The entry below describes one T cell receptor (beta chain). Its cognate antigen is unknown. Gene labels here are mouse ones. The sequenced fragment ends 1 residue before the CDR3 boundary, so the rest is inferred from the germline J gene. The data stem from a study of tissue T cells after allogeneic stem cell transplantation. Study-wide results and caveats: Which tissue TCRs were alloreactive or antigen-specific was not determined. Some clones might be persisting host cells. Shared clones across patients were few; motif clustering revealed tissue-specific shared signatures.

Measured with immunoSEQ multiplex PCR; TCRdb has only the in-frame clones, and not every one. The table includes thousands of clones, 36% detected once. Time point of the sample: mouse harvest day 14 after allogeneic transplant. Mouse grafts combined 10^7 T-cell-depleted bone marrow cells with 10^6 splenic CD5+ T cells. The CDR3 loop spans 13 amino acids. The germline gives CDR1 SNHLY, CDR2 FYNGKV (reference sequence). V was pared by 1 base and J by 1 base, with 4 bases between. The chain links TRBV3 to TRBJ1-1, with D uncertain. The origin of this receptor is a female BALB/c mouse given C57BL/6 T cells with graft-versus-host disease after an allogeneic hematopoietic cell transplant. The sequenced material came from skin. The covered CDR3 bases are TGTGCCAGCAGCTTAGACAGAAACACAGAAGTCTTC. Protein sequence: CASSLDRNTEVF. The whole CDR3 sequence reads CASSLDRNTEVFF. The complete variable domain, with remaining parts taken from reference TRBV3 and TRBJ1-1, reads GPKVLQIPSHQIIDMGQMVTLNCDPVSNHLYFYWYKQILGQQMEFLVNFYNGKVMEKSKLFKDQFSVERPDGSYFTLKIQPTALEDSAVYFCASSLDRNTEVFFGKGTRLTVV.